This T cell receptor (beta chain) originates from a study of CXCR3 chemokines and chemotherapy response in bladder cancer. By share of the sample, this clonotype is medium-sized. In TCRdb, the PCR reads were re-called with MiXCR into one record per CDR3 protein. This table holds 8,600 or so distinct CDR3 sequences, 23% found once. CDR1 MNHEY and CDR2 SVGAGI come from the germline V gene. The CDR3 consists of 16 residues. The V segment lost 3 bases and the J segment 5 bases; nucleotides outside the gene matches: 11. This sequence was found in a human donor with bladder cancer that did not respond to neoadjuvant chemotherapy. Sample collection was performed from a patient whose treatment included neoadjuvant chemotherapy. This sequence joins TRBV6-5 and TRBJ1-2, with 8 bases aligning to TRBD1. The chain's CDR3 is CASSYGTGPSPYGYTF. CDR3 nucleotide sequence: TGTGCCAGCAGTTATGGGACAGGTCCTTCCCCTTATGGCTACACCTTC.